This T cell receptor beta chain originates from a study of T cell repertoires in cytomegalovirus infection. The wider study: As its CMV epitopes, the study selected recently identified HLA-C-restricted and well-studied HLA-B-restricted targets. Evidence of both CMV infection and a matching HLA type came from public TCR beta signatures.

Via MiXCR, TCRdb re-called the reads, giving one row per CDR3 protein. This table has tens of thousands of distinct CDR3 sequences, just over 20% appearing once. Study outcomes and limitations: Predominance within the ex vivo response was attributable to HLA-C-restricted CMV-specific TCR beta clonotypes. CMV carriers with the relevant HLA were identified by cumulative public TCR beta family frequency.

Looked up from germline, CDR1 is MGHRA and CDR2 is YSYEKL. The CDR3 runs to 13 residues. V lost 1 base to trimming and J lost 3 bases, with 5 bases between them. Concerning this clonotype itself: Antigen specificity is unknown.

This sequence was found in a human donor in good health (CMV status not recorded). Some clones in this sample may be carry-over from other donors' samples. This sample comprised CD8+ T cells from cultured PBMCs, obtained from culture after CMV antigen stimulation. V gene TRBV4-1 combines with J gene TRBJ2-3; no definite D call. Here the CDR3 DNA reads TGCGCCAGCAGCCAAGGACTTACAGATACGCAGTATTTT. Translated, it gives CASSQGLTDTQYF.